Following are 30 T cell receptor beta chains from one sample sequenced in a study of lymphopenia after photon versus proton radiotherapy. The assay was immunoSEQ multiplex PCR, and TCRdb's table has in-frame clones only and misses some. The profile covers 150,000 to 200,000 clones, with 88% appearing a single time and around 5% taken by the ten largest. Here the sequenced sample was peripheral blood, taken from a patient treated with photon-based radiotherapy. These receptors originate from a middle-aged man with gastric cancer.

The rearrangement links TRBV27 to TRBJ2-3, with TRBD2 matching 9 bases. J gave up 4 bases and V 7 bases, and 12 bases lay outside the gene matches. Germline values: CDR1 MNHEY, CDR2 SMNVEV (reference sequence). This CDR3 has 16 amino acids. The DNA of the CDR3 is TGTGCCAGCACAACCCTTAGCGGGAGAGCGGCAGATACGCAGTATTTT. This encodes CASTTLSGRAADTQYF.

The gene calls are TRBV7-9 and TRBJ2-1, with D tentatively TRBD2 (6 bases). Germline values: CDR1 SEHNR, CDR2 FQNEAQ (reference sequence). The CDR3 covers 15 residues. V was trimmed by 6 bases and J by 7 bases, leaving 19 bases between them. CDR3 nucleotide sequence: TGTGCCAGCAGTCTGGTTGGAGGGCCAGGAAATGAGCAGTTCTTC. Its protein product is CASSLVGGPGNEQFF.

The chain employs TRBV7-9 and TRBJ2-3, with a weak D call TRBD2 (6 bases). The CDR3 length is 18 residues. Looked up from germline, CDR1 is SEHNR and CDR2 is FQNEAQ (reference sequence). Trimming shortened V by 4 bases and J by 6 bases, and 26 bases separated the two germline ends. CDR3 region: CASSSSFLALGRSDTQYF. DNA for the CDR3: TGTGCCAGCAGCTCATCGTTCCTAGCGCTAGGACGTTCGGATACGCAGTATTTT.

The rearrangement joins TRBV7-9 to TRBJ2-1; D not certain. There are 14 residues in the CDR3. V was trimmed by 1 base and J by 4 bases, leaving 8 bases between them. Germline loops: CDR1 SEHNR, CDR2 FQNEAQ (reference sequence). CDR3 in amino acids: CASSLVGSYNEQFF. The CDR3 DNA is TGTGCCAGCAGCTTAGTGGGCAGTTACAATGAGCAGTTCTTC. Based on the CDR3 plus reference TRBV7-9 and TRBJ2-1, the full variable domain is DTGVSQNPRHKITKRGQNVTFRCDPISEHNRLYWYRQTLGQGPEFLTYFQNEAQLEKSRLLSDRFSAERPKGSFSTLEIQRTEQGDSAMYLCASSLVGSYNEQFFGPGTRLTVL.

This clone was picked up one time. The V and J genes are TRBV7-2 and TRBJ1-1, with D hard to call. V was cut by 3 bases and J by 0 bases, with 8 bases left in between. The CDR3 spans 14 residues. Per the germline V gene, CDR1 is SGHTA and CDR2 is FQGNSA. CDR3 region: CASSLGYLNTEAFF. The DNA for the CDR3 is TGTGCCAGCAGCTTGGGCTACTTGAACACTGAAGCTTTCTTT.

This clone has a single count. CDR3 coding DNA: TGCGCCAGCAGCCAGTGGGTACGCACAGATACGCAGTATTTT. Translated, it gives CASSQWVRTDTQYF. This chain uses TRBV4-1 with TRBJ2-3, with D uncertain. Germline V gene data show CDR1 as MGHRA and CDR2 as YSYEKL. This CDR3 is 14 amino acids long. The germline V and J ends were trimmed by 3 bases and 1 base, with 8 bases remaining between them.

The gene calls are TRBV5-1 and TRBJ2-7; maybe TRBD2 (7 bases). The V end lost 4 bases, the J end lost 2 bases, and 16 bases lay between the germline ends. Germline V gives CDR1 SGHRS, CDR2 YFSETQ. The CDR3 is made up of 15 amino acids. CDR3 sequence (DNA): TGCGCCAGCAGCCCGACGAGCGGGACACCCTACGAGCAGTACTTC. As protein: CASSPTSGTPYEQYF.

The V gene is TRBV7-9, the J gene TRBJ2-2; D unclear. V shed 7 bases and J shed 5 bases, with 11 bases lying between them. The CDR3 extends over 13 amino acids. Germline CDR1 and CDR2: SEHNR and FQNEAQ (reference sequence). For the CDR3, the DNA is TGTGCCAGCATCGGGCCCGGGACCGGGGAGCTGTTTTTT. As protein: CASIGPGTGELFF.

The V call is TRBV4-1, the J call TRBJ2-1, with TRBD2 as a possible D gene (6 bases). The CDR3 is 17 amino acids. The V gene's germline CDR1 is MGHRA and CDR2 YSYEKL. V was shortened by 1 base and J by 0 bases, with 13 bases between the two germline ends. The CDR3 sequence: CASSQGIFGSSYNEQFF. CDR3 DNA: TGCGCCAGCAGCCAAGGGATTTTCGGGAGCTCCTACAATGAGCAGTTCTTC.

The CDR3 loop is CASSWAGGIDTQYF. The CDR3 region has the DNA TGTGCCAGCAGCTGGGCAGGGGGCATAGATACGCAGTATTTT. The chain recombines TRBV7-2 with TRBJ2-3, with TRBD1 identical over 8 bases. Germline values: CDR1 SGHTA, CDR2 FQGNSA. The CDR3 totals 14 residues. With V trimmed by 4 bases and J by 5 bases, 5 bases remained unmatched.

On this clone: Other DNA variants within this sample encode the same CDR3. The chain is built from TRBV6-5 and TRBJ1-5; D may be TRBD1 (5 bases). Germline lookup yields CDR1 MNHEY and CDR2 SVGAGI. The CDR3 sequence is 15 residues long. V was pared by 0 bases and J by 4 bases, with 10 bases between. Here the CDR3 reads CASSYSAGENQPQHF. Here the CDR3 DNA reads TGTGCCAGCAGTTACTCTGCGGGGGAGAATCAGCCCCAGCATTTT.

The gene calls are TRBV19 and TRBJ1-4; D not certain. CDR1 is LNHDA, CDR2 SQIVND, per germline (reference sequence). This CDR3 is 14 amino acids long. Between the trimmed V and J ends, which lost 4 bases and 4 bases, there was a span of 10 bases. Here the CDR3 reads CASSTADRNEKLFF. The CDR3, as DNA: TGTGCCAGTAGTACGGCAGACCGTAATGAAAAACTGTTTTTT.

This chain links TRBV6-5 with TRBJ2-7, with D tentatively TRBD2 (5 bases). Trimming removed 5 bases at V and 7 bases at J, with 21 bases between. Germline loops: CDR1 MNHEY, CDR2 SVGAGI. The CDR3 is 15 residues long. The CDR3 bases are TGTGCCAGCAGTCCCCCGCGGGCGGTAGGTGGAGAGCAGTACTTC. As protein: CASSPPRAVGGEQYF.

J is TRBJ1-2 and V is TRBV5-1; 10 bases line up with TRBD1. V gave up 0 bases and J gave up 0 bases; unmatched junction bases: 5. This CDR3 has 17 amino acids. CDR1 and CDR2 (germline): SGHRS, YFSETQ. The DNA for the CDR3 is TGCGCCAGCAGCTTGGGGACAGGGGGTAATTCTAACTATGGCTACACCTTC. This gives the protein CASSLGTGGNSNYGYTF.

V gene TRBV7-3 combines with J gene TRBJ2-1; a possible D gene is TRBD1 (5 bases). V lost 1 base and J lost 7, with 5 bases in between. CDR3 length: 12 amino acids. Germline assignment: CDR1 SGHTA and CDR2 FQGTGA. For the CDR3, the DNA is TGTGCCAGCAGCTTAAAGGGGAATGAGCAGTTCTTC. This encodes CASSLKGNEQFF.

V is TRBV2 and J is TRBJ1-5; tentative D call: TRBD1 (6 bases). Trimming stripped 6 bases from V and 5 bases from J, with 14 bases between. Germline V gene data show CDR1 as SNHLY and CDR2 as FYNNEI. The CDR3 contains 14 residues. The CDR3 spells CASSAGGRDQPQHF. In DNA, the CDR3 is TGTGCCAGCAGCGCGGGGGGCAGGGATCAGCCCCAGCATTTT.

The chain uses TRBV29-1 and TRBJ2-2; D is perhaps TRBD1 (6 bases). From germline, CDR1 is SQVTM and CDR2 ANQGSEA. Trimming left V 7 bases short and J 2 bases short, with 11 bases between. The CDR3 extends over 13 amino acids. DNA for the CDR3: TGCAGCGCAACGGACAGAAACACCGGGGAGCTGTTTTTT. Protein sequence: CSATDRNTGELFF.

CDR3 nucleotide sequence: TGTGCCAGCTCCGGGACTATGGGCTACAATGAGCAGTTCTTC. Amino acid sequence: CASSGTMGYNEQFF. The chain carries TRBV18 and TRBJ2-1; 7 positions match TRBD2. The CDR3 covers 14 residues. V trimming: 6 bases; J trimming: 3 bases; junction bases outside the gene matches: 5. Per the germline V gene, CDR1 is KGHSH and CDR2 is LQKENI.

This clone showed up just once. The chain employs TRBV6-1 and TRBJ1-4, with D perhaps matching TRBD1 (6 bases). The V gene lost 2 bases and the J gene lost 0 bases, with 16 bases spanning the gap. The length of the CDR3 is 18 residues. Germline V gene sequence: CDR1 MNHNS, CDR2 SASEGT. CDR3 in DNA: TGTGCCAGCAGTGAACCGCTAGGGGGGACGTCAACTAATGAAAAACTGTTTTTT. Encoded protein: CASSEPLGGTSTNEKLFF.

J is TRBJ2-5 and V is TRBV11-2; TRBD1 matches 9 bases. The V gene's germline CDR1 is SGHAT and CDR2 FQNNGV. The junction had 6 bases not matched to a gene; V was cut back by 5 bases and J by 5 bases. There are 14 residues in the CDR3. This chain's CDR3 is CASSPTGGRETQYF. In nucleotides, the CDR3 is TGTGCCAGCAGCCCAACAGGGGGCCGGGAGACCCAGTACTTC. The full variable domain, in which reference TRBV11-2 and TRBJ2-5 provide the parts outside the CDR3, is EAGVAQSPRYKIIEKRQSVAFWCNPISGHATLYWYQQILGQGPKLLIQFQNNGVVDDSQLPKDRFSAERLKGVDSTLKIQPAKLEDSAVYLCASSPTGGRETQYFGPGTRLLVL.

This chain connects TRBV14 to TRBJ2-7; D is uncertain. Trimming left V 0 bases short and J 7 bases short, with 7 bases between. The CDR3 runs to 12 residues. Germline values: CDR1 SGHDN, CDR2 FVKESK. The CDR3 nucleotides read TGTGCCAGCAGCCAAGATCGTCGAGAGCAGTACTTC. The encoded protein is CASSQDRREQYF. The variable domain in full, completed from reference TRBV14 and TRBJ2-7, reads EAGVTQFPSHSVIEKGQTVTLRCDPISGHDNLYWYRRVMGKEIKFLLHFVKESKQDESGMPNNRFLAERTGGTYSTLKVQPAELEDSGVYFCASSQDRREQYFGPGTRLTVT.

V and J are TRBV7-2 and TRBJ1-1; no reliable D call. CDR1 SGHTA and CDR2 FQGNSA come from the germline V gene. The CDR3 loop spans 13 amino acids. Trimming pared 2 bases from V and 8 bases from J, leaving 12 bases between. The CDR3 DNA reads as TGTGCCAGCAGCTTACAAGGCGCGTCCGAAGCTTTCTTT. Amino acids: CASSLQGASEAFF.

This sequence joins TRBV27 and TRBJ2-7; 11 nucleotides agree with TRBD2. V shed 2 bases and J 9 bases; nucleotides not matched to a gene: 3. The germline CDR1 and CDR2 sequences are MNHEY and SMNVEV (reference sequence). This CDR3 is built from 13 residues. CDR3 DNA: TGTGCCAGCAGTTTACTGACTAGCGGGGTGCAGTACTTC. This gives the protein CASSLLTSGVQYF.

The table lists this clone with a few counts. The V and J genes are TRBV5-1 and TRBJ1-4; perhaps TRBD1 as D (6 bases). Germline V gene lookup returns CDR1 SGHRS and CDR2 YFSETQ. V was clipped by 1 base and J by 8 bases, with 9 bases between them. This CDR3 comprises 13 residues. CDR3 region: CASSLTGKEKLFF. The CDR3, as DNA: TGCGCCAGCAGCTTGACAGGGAAGGAAAAACTGTTTTTT.

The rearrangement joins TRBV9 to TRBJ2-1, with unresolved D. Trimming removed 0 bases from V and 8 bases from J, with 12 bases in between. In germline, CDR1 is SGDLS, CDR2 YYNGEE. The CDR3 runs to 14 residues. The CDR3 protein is CASSVAPFGDEQFF. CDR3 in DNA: TGTGCCAGCAGCGTAGCCCCCTTTGGGGATGAGCAGTTCTTC.

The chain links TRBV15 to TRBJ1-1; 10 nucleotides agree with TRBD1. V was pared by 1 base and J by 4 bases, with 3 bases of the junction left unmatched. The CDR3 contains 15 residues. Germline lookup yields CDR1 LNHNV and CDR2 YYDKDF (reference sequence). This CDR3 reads CATSRGGTGATEAFF. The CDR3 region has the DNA TGTGCCACCAGCAGAGGGGGGACAGGGGCCACTGAAGCTTTCTTT.

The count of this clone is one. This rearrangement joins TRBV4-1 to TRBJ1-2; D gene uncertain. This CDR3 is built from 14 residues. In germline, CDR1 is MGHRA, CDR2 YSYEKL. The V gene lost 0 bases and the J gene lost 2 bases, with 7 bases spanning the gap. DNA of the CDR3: TGCGCCAGCAGCCAAGACGGACCCAACTATGGCTACACCTTC. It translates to CASSQDGPNYGYTF.

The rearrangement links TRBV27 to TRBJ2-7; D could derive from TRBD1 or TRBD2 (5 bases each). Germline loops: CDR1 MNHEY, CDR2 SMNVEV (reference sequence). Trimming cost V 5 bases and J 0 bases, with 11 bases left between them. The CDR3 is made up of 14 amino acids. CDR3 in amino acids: CASSIRDASYEQYF. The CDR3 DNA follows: TGTGCCAGCAGTATCCGGGACGCCTCCTACGAGCAGTACTTC.

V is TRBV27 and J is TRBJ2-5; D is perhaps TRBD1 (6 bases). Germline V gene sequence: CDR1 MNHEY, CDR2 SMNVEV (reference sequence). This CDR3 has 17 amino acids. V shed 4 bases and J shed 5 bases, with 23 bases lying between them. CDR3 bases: TGTGCCAGCAGTTCAACCCTGACAGCCTCGAGGGGGGAGACCCAGTACTTC. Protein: CASSSTLTASRGETQYF.

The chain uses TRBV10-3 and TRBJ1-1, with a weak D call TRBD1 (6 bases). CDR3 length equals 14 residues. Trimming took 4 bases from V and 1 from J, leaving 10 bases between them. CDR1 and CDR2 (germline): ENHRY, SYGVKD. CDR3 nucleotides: TGTGCCATCAGTGCCGGACAGTGGAACACTGAAGCTTTCTTT. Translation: CAISAGQWNTEAFF.